This T cell receptor (beta chain) was identified during a study of T-cell reconstitution after alpha-beta-depleted transplantation in children. Unique molecular identifiers were used in preparing the TCRbeta library. MiXCR was run by TCRdb on the PCR reads, yielding one entry per CDR3 protein. The sample shows about 980,000 distinct CDR3 sequences, roughly 29% of them seen only once. Notes on the study in general: When one year had passed after transplant, most T-cell counts and diversity came from newly produced T cells. Elevated TCRbeta diversity at day 60 was traced, in some patients, to surviving recipient T cells and thymic progenitors. After transplant, at about two months, alpha-beta T cells were reportedly derived from several hundred expanded graft clones.

Concerning this clonotype: Its target is unknown.

This CDR3 spans 13 amino acids. V lost 3 bases to trimming and J lost 9 bases, with 11 bases between them. Germline V gives CDR1 KGHDR, CDR2 SFDVKD. The sequencing used PBMCs, mostly from graft donor cells, collected 360 days after TCRalphabeta/CD19-depleted stem cell transplant. The chain combines TRBV24-1 with TRBJ2-1, with D perhaps matching TRBD2 (7 bases). The sequence was obtained from a boy under two years old who had a stem cell transplant for SCID, so the T cells may come from the graft donor. CDR3 residues: CATSDGEGGEQFF. The CDR3 region has the DNA TGTGCCACCAGTGATGGGGAGGGGGGTGAGCAGTTCTTC.